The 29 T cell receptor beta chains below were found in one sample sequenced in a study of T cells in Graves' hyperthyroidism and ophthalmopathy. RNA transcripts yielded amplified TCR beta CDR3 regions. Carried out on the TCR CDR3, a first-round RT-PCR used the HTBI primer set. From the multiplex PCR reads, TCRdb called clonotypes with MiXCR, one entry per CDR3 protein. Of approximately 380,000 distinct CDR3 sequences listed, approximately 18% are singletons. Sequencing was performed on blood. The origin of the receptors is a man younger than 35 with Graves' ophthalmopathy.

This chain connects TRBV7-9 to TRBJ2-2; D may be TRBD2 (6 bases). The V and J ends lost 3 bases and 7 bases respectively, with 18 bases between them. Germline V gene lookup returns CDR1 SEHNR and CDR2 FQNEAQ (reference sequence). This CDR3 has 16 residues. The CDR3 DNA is TGTGCCAGCAGCTTTGCATCCGGGACTTTCGACGGGGAGCTGTTTTTT. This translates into CASSFASGTFDGELFF. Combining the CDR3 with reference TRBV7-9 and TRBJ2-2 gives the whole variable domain DTGVSQNPRHKITKRGQNVTFRCDPISEHNRLYWYRQTLGQGPEFLTYFQNEAQLEKSRLLSDRFSAERPKGSFSTLEIQRTEQGDSAMYLCASSFASGTFDGELFFGEGSRLTVL.

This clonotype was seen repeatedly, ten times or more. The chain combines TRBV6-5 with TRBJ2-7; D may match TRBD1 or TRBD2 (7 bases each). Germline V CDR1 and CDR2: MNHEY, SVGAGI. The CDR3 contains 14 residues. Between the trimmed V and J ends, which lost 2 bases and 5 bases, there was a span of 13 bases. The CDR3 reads CASSYGRGGHEQYF. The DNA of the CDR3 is TGTGCCAGCAGTTACGGCAGGGGGGGCCACGAGCAGTACTTC.

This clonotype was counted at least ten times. CDR3 residues: CASSEVRDRGQPQHF. The CDR3 nucleotides read TGTGCCAGCAGTGAAGTCCGGGACAGGGGTCAGCCCCAGCATTTT. The chain is built from TRBV25-1 and TRBJ1-5, with 10 bases matching TRBD1. With 2 bases clipped from V and 6 bases from J, the junction kept 4 bases outside the gene matches. CDR1 is MGHDK, CDR2 SYGVNS, per germline. The CDR3 has 15 amino acids. Full variable domain (missing parts from reference TRBV25-1 and TRBJ1-5): EADIYQTPRYLVIGTGKKITLECSQTMGHDKMYWYQQDPGMELHLIHYSYGVNSTEKGDLSSESTVSRIRTEHFPLTLESARPSHTSQYLCASSEVRDRGQPQHFGDGTRLSIL.

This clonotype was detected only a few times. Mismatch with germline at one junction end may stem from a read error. CDR3 sequence: CASGYPSPSGGNQPQHF. The CDR3 region has the DNA TGTGCCAGCGGTTACCCCAGCCCATCGGGTGGCAATCAGCCCCAGCATTTT. This chain links TRBV6-2 or TRBV6-3 with TRBJ1-5; D uncertain. CDR3 length: 17 residues. The germline V gene encodes CDR1 MNHEY and CDR2 SVGEGT.

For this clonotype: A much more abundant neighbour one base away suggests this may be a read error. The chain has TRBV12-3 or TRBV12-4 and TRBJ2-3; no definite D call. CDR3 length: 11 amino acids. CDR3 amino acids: CTSSPAGTQYF. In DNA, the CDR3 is TGTACCAGCAGCCCGGCTGGTACGCAGTATTTT.

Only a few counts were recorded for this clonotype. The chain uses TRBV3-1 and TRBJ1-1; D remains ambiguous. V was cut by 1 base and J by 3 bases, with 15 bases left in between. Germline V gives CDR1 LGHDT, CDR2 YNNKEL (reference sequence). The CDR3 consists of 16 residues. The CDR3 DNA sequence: TGTGCCAGCAGCCAAGTTGGGGTGTGGGGAGACACTGAAGCTTTCTTT. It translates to CASSQVGVWGDTEAFF.

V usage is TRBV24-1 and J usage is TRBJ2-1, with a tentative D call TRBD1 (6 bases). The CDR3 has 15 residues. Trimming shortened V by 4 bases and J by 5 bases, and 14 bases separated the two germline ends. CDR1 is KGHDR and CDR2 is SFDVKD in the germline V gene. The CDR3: CATSEAGTPNNEQFF. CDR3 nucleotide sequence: TGTGCCACCAGTGAGGCCGGGACACCAAACAATGAGCAGTTCTTC.

CDR3 sequence reads: CASGISAGNTIYF. The CDR3 nucleotides read TGTGCCAGCGGAATTTCAGCCGGAAACACCATATATTTT. The gene calls are TRBV27 and TRBJ1-3; D gene unclear. Germline CDR1 reads MNHEY; CDR2 reads SMNVEV (reference sequence). V was clipped by 8 bases and J by 4 bases, with 12 bases between them. CDR3 length: 13 residues.

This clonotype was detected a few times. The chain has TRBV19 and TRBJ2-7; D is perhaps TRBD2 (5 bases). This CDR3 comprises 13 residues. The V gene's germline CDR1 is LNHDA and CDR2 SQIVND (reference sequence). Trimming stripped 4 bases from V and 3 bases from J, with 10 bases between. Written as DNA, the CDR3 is TGTGCCAGTAGTACCTACAGCGGCTACGAGCAGTACTTC. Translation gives CASSTYSGYEQYF.

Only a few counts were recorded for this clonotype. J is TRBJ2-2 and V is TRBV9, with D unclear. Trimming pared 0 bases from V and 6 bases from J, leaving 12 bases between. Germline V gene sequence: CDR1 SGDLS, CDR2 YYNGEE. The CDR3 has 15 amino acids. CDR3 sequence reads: CASSVAVSDAGELFF. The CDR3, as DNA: TGTGCCAGCAGCGTAGCAGTCAGCGACGCCGGGGAGCTGTTTTTT.

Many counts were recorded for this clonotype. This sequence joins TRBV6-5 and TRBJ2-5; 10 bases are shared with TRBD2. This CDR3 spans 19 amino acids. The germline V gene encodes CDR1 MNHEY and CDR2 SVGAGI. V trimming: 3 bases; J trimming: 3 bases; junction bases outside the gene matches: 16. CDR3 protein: CASSYPSRLAGAHEETQYF. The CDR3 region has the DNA TGTGCCAGCAGTTATCCGTCGCGGCTAGCGGGAGCGCATGAAGAGACCCAGTACTTC.

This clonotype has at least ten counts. The CDR3 sequence is CSARQGDLKAFF. Written as DNA, the CDR3 is TGCAGTGCCCGGCAGGGGGATCTCAAAGCTTTCTTT. The rearrangement joins TRBV20-1 to TRBJ1-1; 7 nucleotides line up with TRBD1. Germline-derived CDR1 and CDR2 are DFQATT and SNEGSKA (reference sequence). The CDR3 length is 12 residues. Germline trimming cut 6 bases from V and 9 bases from J; bases unmatched to any gene: 10.

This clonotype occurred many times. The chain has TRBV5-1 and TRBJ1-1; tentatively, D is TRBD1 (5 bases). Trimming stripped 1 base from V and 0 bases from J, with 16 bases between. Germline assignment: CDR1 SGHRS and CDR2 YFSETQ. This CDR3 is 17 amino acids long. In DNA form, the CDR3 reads TGCGCCAGCAGCTTGAGGGCAGGGCTCCCTCTGAACACTGAAGCTTTCTTT. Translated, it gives CASSLRAGLPLNTEAFF.

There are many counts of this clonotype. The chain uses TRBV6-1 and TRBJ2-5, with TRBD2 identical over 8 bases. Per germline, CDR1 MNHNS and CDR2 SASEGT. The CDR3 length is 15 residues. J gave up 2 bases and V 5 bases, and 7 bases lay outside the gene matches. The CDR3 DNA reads TGTGCCAGCAGTTCAGCGGGGGCTGGGCAAGAGACCCAGTACTTC. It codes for CASSSAGAGQETQYF.

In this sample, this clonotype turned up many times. This CDR3 is CASRPDRGRPDTQYF. In DNA form, the CDR3 reads TGTGCCAGCAGGCCGGACAGGGGGCGCCCAGATACGCAGTATTTT. J is TRBJ2-3 and V is TRBV12-3 or TRBV12-4; 11 bases are shared with TRBD1. The CDR3 has 15 residues. With 6 bases clipped from V and 4 bases from J, the junction kept 6 bases outside the gene matches.

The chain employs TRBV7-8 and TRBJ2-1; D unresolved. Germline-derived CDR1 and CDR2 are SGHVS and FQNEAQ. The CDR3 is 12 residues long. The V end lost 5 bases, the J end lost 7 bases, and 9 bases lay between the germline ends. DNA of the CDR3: TGTGCCAGCAGCGACGGGTTAAATGAGCAGTTCTTC. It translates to CASSDGLNEQFF.

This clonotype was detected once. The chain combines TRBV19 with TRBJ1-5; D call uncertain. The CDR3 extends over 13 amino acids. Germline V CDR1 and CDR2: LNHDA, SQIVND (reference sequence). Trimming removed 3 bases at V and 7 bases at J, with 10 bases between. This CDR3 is CASSILGGQPQHF. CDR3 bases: TGTGCCAGTAGTATTCTGGGAGGGCAGCCCCAGCATTTT.

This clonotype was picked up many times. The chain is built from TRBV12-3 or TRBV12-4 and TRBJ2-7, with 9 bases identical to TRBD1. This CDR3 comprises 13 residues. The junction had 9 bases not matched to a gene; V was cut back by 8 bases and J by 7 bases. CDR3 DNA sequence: TGTGCCAGCCGCCGGGACAGGGTTGGGGAGCAGTACTTC. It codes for CASRRDRVGEQYF.

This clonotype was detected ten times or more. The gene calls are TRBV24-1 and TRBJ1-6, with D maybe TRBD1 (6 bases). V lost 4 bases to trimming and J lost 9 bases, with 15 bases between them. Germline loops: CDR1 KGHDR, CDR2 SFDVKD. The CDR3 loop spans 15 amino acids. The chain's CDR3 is CATSDPQVRGSPLHF. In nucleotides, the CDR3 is TGTGCCACCAGTGACCCGCAGGTCAGGGGTTCACCCCTCCACTTT.

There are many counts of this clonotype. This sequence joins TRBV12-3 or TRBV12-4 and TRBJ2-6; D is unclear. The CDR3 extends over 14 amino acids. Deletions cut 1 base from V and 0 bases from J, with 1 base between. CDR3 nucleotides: TGTGCCAGCAGTTTAGTCTCTGGGGCCAACGTCCTGACTTTC. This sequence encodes CASSLVSGANVLTF.

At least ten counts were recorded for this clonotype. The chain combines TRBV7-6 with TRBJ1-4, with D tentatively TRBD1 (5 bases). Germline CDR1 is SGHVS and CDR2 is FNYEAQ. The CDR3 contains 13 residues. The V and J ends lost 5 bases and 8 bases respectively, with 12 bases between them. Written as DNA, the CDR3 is TGTGCCAGCAGCCCCCCGGGACGGGAAAAACTGTTTTTT. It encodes CASSPPGREKLFF.

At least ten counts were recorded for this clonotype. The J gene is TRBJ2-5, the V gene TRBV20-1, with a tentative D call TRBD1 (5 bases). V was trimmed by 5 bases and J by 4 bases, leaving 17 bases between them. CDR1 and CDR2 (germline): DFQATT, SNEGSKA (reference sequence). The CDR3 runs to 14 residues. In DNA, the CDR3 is TGCAGTGCTTCGACAGACTCCTTGGGAGAGACCCAGTACTTC. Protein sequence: CSASTDSLGETQYF.

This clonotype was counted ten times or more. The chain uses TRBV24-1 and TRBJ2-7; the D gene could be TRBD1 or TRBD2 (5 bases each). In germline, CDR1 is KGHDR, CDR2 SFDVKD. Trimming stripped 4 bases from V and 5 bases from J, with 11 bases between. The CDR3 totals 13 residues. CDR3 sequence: CATSEPGRHEQYF. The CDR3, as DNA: TGTGCCACCAGTGAACCGGGACGGCACGAGCAGTACTTC.

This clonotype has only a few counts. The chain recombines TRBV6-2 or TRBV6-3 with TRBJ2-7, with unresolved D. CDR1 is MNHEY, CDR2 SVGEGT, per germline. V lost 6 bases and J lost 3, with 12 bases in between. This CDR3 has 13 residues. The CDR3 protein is CASRGGGDYEQYF. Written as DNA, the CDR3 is TGTGCCAGCAGGGGCGGCGGTGACTACGAGCAGTACTTC.

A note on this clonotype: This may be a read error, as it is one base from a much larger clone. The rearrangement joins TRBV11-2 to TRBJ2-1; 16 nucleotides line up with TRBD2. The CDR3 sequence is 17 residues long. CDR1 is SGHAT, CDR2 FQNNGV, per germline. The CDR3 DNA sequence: TGTACCAGCAGCTCGGGACTAGCGGGGGGGCCCTACAATGAGCAGTTCTTC. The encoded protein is CTSSSGLAGGPYNEQFF.

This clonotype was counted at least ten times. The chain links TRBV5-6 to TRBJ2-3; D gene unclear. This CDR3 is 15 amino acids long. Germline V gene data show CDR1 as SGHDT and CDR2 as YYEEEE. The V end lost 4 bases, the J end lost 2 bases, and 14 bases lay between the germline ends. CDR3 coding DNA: TGTGCCAGCAGCCCTGGAGACGACGACACAGATACGCAGTATTTT. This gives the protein CASSPGDDDTDTQYF. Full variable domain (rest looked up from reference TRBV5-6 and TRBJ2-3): DAGVTQSPTHLIKTRGQQVTLRCSPKSGHDTVSWYQQALGQGPQFIFQYYEEEERQRGNFPDRFSGHQFPNYSSELNVNALLLGDSALYLCASSPGDDDTDTQYFGPGTRLTVL.

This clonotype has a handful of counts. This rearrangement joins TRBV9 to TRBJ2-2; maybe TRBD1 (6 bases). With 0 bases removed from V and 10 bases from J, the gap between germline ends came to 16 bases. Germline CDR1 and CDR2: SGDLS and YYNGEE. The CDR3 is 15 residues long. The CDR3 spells CASSVGGPWDPELFF. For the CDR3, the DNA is TGTGCCAGCAGCGTAGGGGGGCCATGGGACCCGGAGCTGTTTTTT.

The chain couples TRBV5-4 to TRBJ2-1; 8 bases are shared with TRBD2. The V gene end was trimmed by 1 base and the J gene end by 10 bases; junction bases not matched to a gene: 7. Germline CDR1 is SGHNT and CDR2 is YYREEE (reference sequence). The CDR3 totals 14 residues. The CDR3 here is CASSLTSGEGEQFF. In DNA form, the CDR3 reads TGTGCCAGCAGCTTGACTAGCGGCGAAGGGGAGCAGTTCTTC.

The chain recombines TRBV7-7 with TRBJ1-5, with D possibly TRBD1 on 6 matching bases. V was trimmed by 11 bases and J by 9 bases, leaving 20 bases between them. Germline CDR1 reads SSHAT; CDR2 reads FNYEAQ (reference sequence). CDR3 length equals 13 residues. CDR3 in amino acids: CASINPGGLPQHF. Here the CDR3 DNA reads TGTGCCTCGATAAATCCGGGGGGGCTGCCCCAGCATTTT. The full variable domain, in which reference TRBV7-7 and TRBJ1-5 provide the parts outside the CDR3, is GAGVSQSPRYKVTKRGQDVTLRCDPISSHATLYWYQQALGQGPEFLTYFNYEAQPDKSGLPSDRFSAERPEGSISTLTIQRTEQRDSAMYRCASINPGGLPQHFGDGTRLSIL.